This T cell receptor beta chain was sequenced for a study of shared T cell receptors in the human thymus (dated by TCRdb to the early 2020s). Turning to the overall study: The study examined how self-reactive, shared T-cell receptor alpha chains are generated in the human thymus.

The V end gives up 6 bases and the J end 4 bases, leaving 7 bases in the junction not matched to a gene. Taken from the germline V gene, the CDR1 and CDR2 loops are MDHEN and SYDVKM. There are 15 amino acids in the CDR3, from cysteine to phenylalanine inclusive. Only the CDR3 region is kept as DNA, spanning 45 bases read in frame from base 1. For this clone: It has no known antigen specificity. Nothing much larger sits one base from this clone, and base qualities are not available.

The method behind the library was the immunoSEQ multiplex PCR assay. What TCRdb holds here is the immuneACCESS table cut down to in-frame rearrangements. Part of the clones is not present; checked against another copy, under half of the missing clones reflect an unresolved V gene, and the others are unexplained. In this sample the table shows about 380,000 clones, 85% to 95% of which occur a single time. 0.02% of the sample comes from the top ten. The rearranged chain carries TRBV28 and TRBJ2-2; TRBD1 matches 8 bases in the middle. Sequencing was performed on thymocytes. The sequence derives from a human donor. CDR3 loop: CASSLGQGLTGELFF. Read as DNA, the sequence is TGTGCCAGCAGCCTAGGACAGGGACTCACCGGGGAGCTGTTTTTT. With the rest looked up from the reference TRBV28 and TRBJ2-2 genes rather than sequenced, the full variable domain is DVKVTQSSRYLVKRTGEKVFLECVQDMDHENMFWYRQDPGLGLRLIYFSYDVKMKEKGDIPEGYSVSREKKERFSLILESASTNQTSMYLCASSLGQGLTGELFFGEGSRLTVL.